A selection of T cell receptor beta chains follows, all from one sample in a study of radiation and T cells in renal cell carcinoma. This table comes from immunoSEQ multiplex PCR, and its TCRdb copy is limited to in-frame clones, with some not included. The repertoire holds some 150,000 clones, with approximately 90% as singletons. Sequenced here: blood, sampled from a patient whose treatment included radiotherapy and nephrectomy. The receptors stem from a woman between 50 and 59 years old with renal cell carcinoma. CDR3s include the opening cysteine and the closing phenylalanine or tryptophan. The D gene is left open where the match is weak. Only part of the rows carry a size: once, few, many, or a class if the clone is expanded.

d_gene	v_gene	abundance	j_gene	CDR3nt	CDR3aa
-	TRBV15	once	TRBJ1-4	TGTGCCACCAGCAGAGACCAGGCCGGGCGAAAACTGTTTTTT	CATSRDQAGRKLFF
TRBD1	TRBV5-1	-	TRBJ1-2	TGCGCCAGCAGCAAGACAGGGGAGATTGGCTACACCTTC	CASSKTGEIGYTF
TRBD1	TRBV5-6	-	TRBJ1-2	TGTGCCAGCAGCCTACCGGGACAGGGGGACTATGGCTACACCTTC	CASSLPGQGDYGYTF
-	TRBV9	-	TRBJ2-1	TGTGCCAGCAGCGTAGGGACAGATAACAATGAGCAGTTCTTC	CASSVGTDNNEQFF
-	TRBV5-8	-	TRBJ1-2	TGTGCCAGCAGCTTGGTGCCTTCTCGCTCGGATTATGGCTACACCTTC	CASSLVPSRSDYGYTF
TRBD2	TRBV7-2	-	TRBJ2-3	TGTGCCAGCAGCTTGGAGCGGGGTGGCACAGATACGCAGTATTTT	CASSLERGGTDTQYF
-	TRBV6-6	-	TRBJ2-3	TGTGCCAGCAGTCGACAGGCTAGCACAGATACGCAGTATTTT	CASSRQASTDTQYF
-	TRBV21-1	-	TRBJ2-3	TGTGCCAGCAGCAAAGATCCCAGGACGTTCTTAGGCACAGATACGCAGTATTTT	CASSKDPRTFLGTDTQYF
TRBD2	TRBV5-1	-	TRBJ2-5	TGCGCCAGCAGCTTGCGAGCGGGGGGGCTAGAGACCCAGTACTTC	CASSLRAGGLETQYF
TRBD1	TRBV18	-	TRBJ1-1	TGTGCCAGCTCACCCGGACAGGGGGGGAACACTGAAGCTTTCTTT	CASSPGQGGNTEAFF
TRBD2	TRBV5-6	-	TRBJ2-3	TGTGCCAGCAGCTGGGTAGCGGGGGCCACAGATACGCAGTATTTT	CASSWVAGATDTQYF
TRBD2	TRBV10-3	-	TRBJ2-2	TGTGCCATCAGTGATTTAGCGGGGGGCCCCACCGGGGAGCTGTTTTTT	CAISDLAGGPTGELFF
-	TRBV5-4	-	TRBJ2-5	TGTGCCAGCAGCTTGGCCGGGGCAGAAGAGACCCAGTACTTC	CASSLAGAEETQYF
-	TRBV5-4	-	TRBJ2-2	TGTGCCAGCAGCTTGGAGCCGGGCTGGGAGCTGTTTTTT	CASSLEPGWELFF
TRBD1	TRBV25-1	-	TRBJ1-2	TGTGCCAGCAGTGAACCGGGACAGACCTACTATGGCTACACCTTC	CASSEPGQTYYGYTF
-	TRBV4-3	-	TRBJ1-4	TGCGCCAGCAGCCAAAGTCTGGGCAGGGCCAATTGGGAACTGTTTTTT	CASSQSLGRANWELFF
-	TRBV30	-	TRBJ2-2	TGTGCCTGGAGTGTAAACACCGGGGAGCTGTTTTTT	CAWSVNTGELFF
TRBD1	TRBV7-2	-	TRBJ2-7	TGTGCCAGCAGCTCAGGGACAGGGCTCTCCTACGAGCAGTACTTC	CASSSGTGLSYEQYF
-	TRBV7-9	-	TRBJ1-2	TGTGCCAGCAGCCCCTTGATAGCGGATGGCTACACCTTC	CASSPLIADGYTF
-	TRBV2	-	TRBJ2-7	TGTGCCAGCAGAGGGGCCTACGAGCAGTACTTC	CASRGAYEQYF